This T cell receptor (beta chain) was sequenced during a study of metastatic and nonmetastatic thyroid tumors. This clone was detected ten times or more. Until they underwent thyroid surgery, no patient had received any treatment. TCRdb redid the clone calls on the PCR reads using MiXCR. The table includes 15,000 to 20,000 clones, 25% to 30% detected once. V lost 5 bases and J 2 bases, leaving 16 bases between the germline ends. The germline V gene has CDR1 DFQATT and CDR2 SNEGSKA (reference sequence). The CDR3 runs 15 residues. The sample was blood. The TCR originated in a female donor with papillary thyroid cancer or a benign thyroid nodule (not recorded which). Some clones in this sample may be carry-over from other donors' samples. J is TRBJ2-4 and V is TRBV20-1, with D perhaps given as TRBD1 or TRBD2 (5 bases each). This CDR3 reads CSAELLRDPKNIQYF. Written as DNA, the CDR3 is TGCAGTGCTGAACTCCTCCGGGACCCCAAAAACATTCAGTACTTC.